This T cell receptor beta chain came from a study of blood T cell repertoires in COVID-19. On the study more broadly: COVID-19 samples collected from the United States, Italy and Spain covered acute and convalescent phases. PBMCs, B-cell-depleted T cells, or T cells were the source of the cDNA or gDNA that made up the material.

The authors' processing: Scientists estimated how many nucleated cells there were by amplifying reference gene primers. Assay used: immunoSEQ multiplex PCR; TCRdb lists only in-frame clones, some missing. V and J calls plus clone size are reproduced from that table; the DNA served to infer D and trimming. Of 130,000 to 150,000 clones listed, 80% to 90% are singletons. The ends were cut back, 4 bases at V and 4 bases at J, with 14 bases in the middle. Germline values: CDR1 SGHKS, CDR2 YYEKEE (reference sequence). This CDR3 comprises 15 residues. This TCR was recovered from a man older than 75 with acute or convalescent COVID-19. Sequencing used peripheral blood. The chain is built from TRBV5-5 and TRBJ2-2; TRBD1 might be the D (6 bases). CDR3 amino acids: CASSPQGLGTGELFF. CDR3 nucleotides: TGTGCCAGCAGCCCACAGGGTCTGGGCACCGGGGAGCTGTTTTTT.